This T cell receptor (beta chain) was captured in a study of control samples from healthy donors and cancer patients (dated by TCRdb to 2019 to 2021). From the cysteine up to the phenylalanine, the CDR3 has a length of 14 residues. Just the 42-base CDR3 DNA is kept, in frame starting at base 1. CDR1 and CDR2 (SGHTA, FQGNSA) derive from the germline V gene. Trimming at the junction amounts to 2 bases on V and 4 bases on J, and the germline ends lie 9 bases apart. Remarks on this clone: Which antigen it targets is not known. No base quality information exists; no much larger clone differs at one position.

The library was generated by the immunoSEQ multiplex PCR assay. The source is immuneACCESS, and TCRdb retained only in-frame sequences with V and J called. Part of the clones is not carried over; for the studies checked, unresolved V genes explain less than half of this, and the remainder is unexplained. The sample table holds 400,000 to 450,000 clones, of which 80% to 95% were seen once. The top ten clones comprise around 6.4% of the sample. The V and J segments used are TRBV7-2 and TRBJ1-5; a confident D gene designation cannot be given. The receptor was derived from a man in his forties or fifties with head and neck cancer. Sequences were obtained from PBMCs. The CDR3 amino acid sequence is: CASSLSGLNQPQHF. The DNA sequence follows: TGTGCCAGCAGCTTATCAGGTTTAAATCAGCCCCAGCATTTT.